This passage covers 27 T cell receptor beta chains from one sample sequenced in a study of blood T cell repertoires in COVID-19. Some clones are missing from TCRdb's copy, which holds only in-frame ones; the method was immunoSEQ multiplex PCR. This table has under 300,000 clones, about 82% appearing once. Input material: peripheral blood. The receptors shown here come from a man older than 75 with acute or convalescent COVID-19.

In this sample, this clone turned up once. The chain employs TRBV5-6 and TRBJ1-4, with 10 bases fitting TRBD1. Germline values: CDR1 SGHDT, CDR2 YYEEEE. The V gene end was trimmed by 1 base and the J gene end by 9 bases; junction bases not matched to a gene: 6. The CDR3 runs 15 residues. CDR3 loop: CASSLMTGGYKKLFF. In DNA form, the CDR3 reads TGTGCCAGCAGCTTGATGACAGGGGGCTATAAAAAACTGTTTTTT.

V is TRBV6-5 and J is TRBJ1-6; D remains unclear. With 1 base removed from V and 8 bases from J, the gap between germline ends came to 6 bases. CDR1 and CDR2 (germline): MNHEY, SVGAGI. This CDR3 is 13 amino acids long. CDR3 amino acids: CASSYFADSPLHF. CDR3 DNA sequence: TGTGCCAGCAGTTACTTTGCGGATTCACCCCTCCACTTT.

The V gene is TRBV7-2, the J gene TRBJ1-6; TRBD1 matches at 7 bases. V trimming: 5 bases; J trimming: 7 bases; junction bases outside the gene matches: 14. The CDR3 is made up of 17 amino acids. Germline V gene lookup returns CDR1 SGHTA and CDR2 FQGNSA. In nucleotides, the CDR3 is TGTGCCAGCAGCCTTAGGGGGCAGGGGCCCTCAAATTCACCCCTCCACTTT. Amino acid sequence: CASSLRGQGPSNSPLHF.

The genes are TRBV7-9 and TRBJ1-1; D unresolved. V was clipped by 1 base and J by 8 bases, with 5 bases between them. The CDR3 spans 11 residues. Germline-derived CDR1 and CDR2 are SEHNR and FQNEAQ (reference sequence). The CDR3 sequence is CASSLGGEAFF. The CDR3 bases are TGTGCCAGCAGCTTAGGAGGCGAAGCTTTCTTT.

The J gene is TRBJ1-1, the V gene TRBV28, with D possibly matching TRBD1 (5 bases). The CDR3 sequence is 14 residues long. CDR1 is MDHEN, CDR2 SYDVKM, per germline. V was trimmed by 6 bases and J by 1 base, leaving 12 bases between them. CDR3 DNA: TGTGCCAGCAGGCCTCCGGGGGGGAACACTGAAGCTTTCTTT. Its protein product is CASRPPGGNTEAFF.

The V call is TRBV10-1, the J call TRBJ1-4, with unresolved D. V was cut by 4 bases and J by 1 base, with 16 bases left in between. Germline CDR1 WNHNN, CDR2 SYGVQD (reference sequence). The length of the CDR3 is 17 residues. In DNA form, the CDR3 reads TGCGCCAGCAGTGGAGGAGGATCAGGCGGAACTAATGAAAAACTGTTTTTT. Protein sequence: CASSGGGSGGTNEKLFF.

This chain connects TRBV5-1 to TRBJ2-2; weak D call: TRBD1 (6 bases). Germline assignment: CDR1 SGHRS and CDR2 YFSETQ. The germline V and J ends were trimmed by 5 bases and 0 bases, with 14 bases remaining between them. The CDR3 is 16 amino acids. The CDR3 sequence is CASRSSGTPNTGELFF. Here the CDR3 DNA reads TGCGCCAGCAGATCCTCCGGGACACCGAACACCGGGGAGCTGTTTTTT.

This chain uses TRBV2 with TRBJ1-5, with 7 bases matching TRBD1. With V trimmed by 7 bases and J by 6 bases, 9 bases remained unmatched. Germline V gene lookup returns CDR1 SNHLY and CDR2 FYNNEI. This CDR3 is built from 14 residues. The CDR3 sequence: CASNPTGVGQPQHF. The CDR3 DNA is TGTGCCAGCAACCCAACAGGGGTAGGTCAGCCCCAGCATTTT.

The chain carries TRBV6-1 and TRBJ2-1, with D possibly TRBD2 on 6 matching bases. Germline V lookup: CDR1 MNHNS, CDR2 SASEGT. V shed 4 bases and J shed 1 base, with 17 bases lying between them. The length of the CDR3 is 17 residues. The CDR3 loop is CASSAGTGSSSYNEQFF. CDR3 DNA: TGTGCCAGCAGTGCAGGGACCGGGAGTAGTTCCTACAATGAGCAGTTCTTC.

This chain joins TRBV19 and TRBJ1-2; D gene ambiguous. Germline V gene lookup returns CDR1 LNHDA and CDR2 SQIVND (reference sequence). CDR3 size: 11 residues. V was clipped by 6 bases and J by 6 bases, with 8 bases between them. The CDR3 DNA follows: TGTGCCAGTAGGGCGGCTCATGGCTACACCTTC. This sequence encodes CASRAAHGYTF.

This chain connects TRBV4-1 to TRBJ2-7, with 7 bases aligning to TRBD2. CDR3 length equals 15 residues. Germline CDR1 and CDR2: MGHRA and YSYEKL. With 1 base clipped from V and 3 bases from J, the junction kept 6 bases outside the gene matches. This CDR3 is CASSQVVGGFYEQYF. The CDR3 DNA sequence: TGCGCCAGCAGCCAAGTCGTGGGAGGGTTCTACGAGCAGTACTTC.

The gene calls are TRBV5-5 and TRBJ1-1; D unclear. With 1 base removed from V and 2 bases from J, the gap between germline ends came to 9 bases. Looked up from germline, CDR1 is SGHKS and CDR2 is YYEKEE (reference sequence). This CDR3 region has 14 residues. CDR3 sequence reads: CASSLSFKNTEAFF. DNA for the CDR3: TGTGCCAGCAGCTTGAGCTTTAAAAACACTGAAGCTTTCTTT.

The chain couples TRBV28 to TRBJ1-4; D ambiguous. The V gene lost 8 bases and the J gene lost 4 bases, with 8 bases spanning the gap. This CDR3 has 12 residues. Germline assignment: CDR1 MDHEN and CDR2 SYDVKM. The CDR3 here is CASRLINEKLFF. The CDR3 bases are TGTGCCAGCCGGTTAATTAATGAAAAACTGTTTTTT.

The V call is TRBV11-2, the J call TRBJ2-1; the match to TRBD2 covers 9 bases. The CDR3 totals 15 residues. V dropped 5 bases and J dropped 9; count of bases not matched to a gene: 11. Per the germline V gene, CDR1 is SGHAT and CDR2 is FQNNGV. The CDR3 loop reads CASSPGTSNYGEQFF. CDR3 coding DNA: TGTGCCAGCAGCCCCGGGACTAGCAATTATGGTGAGCAGTTCTTC.

The rearrangement links TRBV11-2 to TRBJ1-4; TRBD1 is a possible D gene (6 bases). The CDR3 spans 15 residues. V lost 0 bases to trimming and J lost 12 bases, with 17 bases between them. Germline lookup yields CDR1 SGHAT and CDR2 FQNNGV. DNA for the CDR3: TGTGCCAGCAGCTTAGATGGGGGCCTAGTGGATGAACTGTTTTTT. This codes for CASSLDGGLVDELFF.

This clone has more than one count but fewer than ten. The chain combines TRBV6-2 or TRBV6-3 with TRBJ2-7, with no clear D. Trimming removed 4 bases at V and 1 base at J, with 5 bases between. The germline CDR1 and CDR2 sequences are MNHEY and SVGEGT. This CDR3 spans 12 amino acids. This CDR3 is CASSFSSYEQYF. The CDR3 DNA reads as TGTGCCAGCAGTTTTTCATCCTACGAGCAGTACTTC.

The rearrangement uses TRBV4-1 and TRBJ1-4, with D perhaps TRBD1 (6 bases). V was trimmed by 3 bases and J by 5 bases, leaving 10 bases between them. CDR1 MGHRA and CDR2 YSYEKL come from the germline V gene. The CDR3 has 14 amino acids. CDR3 region: CASSQGGTNEKLFF. CDR3 bases: TGCGCCAGCAGCCAGGGGGGGACAAATGAAAAACTGTTTTTT.

This sequence joins TRBV4-2 and TRBJ2-7; D may be TRBD2 (5 bases). Germline loops: CDR1 LGHNA, CDR2 YNFKEQ. This CDR3 contains 12 residues. V was shortened by 7 bases and J by 3 bases, with 10 bases between the two germline ends. The CDR3 nucleotides read TGTGCCAGCACCTCGGGGTTCTACGAGCAGTACTTC. Encoded protein: CASTSGFYEQYF.

The J gene is TRBJ2-3, the V gene TRBV9, with 10 bases aligning to TRBD2. Per germline, CDR1 SGDLS and CDR2 YYNGEE. The V gene end was trimmed by 0 bases and the J gene end by 2 bases; junction bases not matched to a gene: 3. The CDR3 sequence is 16 residues long. CDR3 amino acids: CASSVAAGGPTDTQYF. The CDR3 DNA sequence: TGTGCCAGCAGCGTAGCAGCGGGAGGGCCCACAGATACGCAGTATTTT.

V is TRBV5-5 and J is TRBJ1-6; weak D call: TRBD1 (5 bases). V lost 4 bases and J 10 bases, leaving 9 bases between the germline ends. Germline V gives CDR1 SGHKS, CDR2 YYEKEE (reference sequence). The CDR3 has 12 amino acids. The CDR3 region has the DNA TGTGCCAGCAGCCCGGGGGTGTCACCCCTCCACTTT. This translates into CASSPGVSPLHF. The full variable domain, with the rest looked up from reference TRBV5-5 and TRBJ1-6, is DAGVTQSPTHLIKTRGQQVTLRCSPISGHKSVSWYQQVLGQGPQFIFQYYEKEERGRGNFPDRFSARQFPNYSSELNVNALLLGDSALYLCASSPGVSPLHFGNGTRLTVT.

This clone occurred once. This chain's CDR3 is CSVEAGAGHGYTF. As DNA, the CDR3 is TGCAGCGTTGAGGCTGGGGCCGGACATGGCTACACCTTC. This sequence joins TRBV29-1 and TRBJ1-2, with D tentatively TRBD1 (5 bases). Germline loops: CDR1 SQVTM, CDR2 ANQGSEA. The V gene lost 3 bases and the J gene lost 6 bases, with 14 bases spanning the gap. The CDR3 consists of 13 residues.

The chain has TRBV3-1 (or the pseudogene TRBV3-2) and TRBJ2-4; 11 bases fit TRBD2. Germline V gene sequence: CDR1 LGHDT, CDR2 YNNKEL (reference sequence). The CDR3 is made up of 17 amino acids. Trimming at V came to 1 base and at J to 4 bases, leaving 6 bases not matched to a gene. CDR3 DNA: TGTGCCAGCAGCCAAGCCCTAGCGGGAGGACGAAAAAACATTCAGTACTTC. Protein sequence: CASSQALAGGRKNIQYF.

Concerning this clone itself: The same CDR3 also results from other DNA sequences found in this sample. The rearrangement joins TRBV3-1 (or the pseudogene TRBV3-2) to TRBJ1-2; no clear D. Germline loops: CDR1 LGHDT, CDR2 YNNKEL (reference sequence). This CDR3 contains 13 residues. Trimming took off 4 bases at V and 4 bases at J, with 10 bases between the two ends. The CDR3 bases are TGTGCCAGCAGCCCCGGGGATAGCTATGGCTACACCTTC. This sequence encodes CASSPGDSYGYTF.

This chain links TRBV3-1 (or the pseudogene TRBV3-2) with TRBJ2-5, with 10 bases matching TRBD2. CDR3 length: 16 residues. Germline CDR1 is LGHDT and CDR2 is YNNKEL (reference sequence). V was clipped by 3 bases and J by 4 bases; unmatched bases: 8. In nucleotides, the CDR3 is TGTGCCAGCAGCCACGGGGGTAGCGGGAGGAGAGAGACCCAGTACTTC. It codes for CASSHGGSGRRETQYF.

This chain links TRBV5-8 with TRBJ2-7; D perhaps matches TRBD2 (5 bases). Germline values: CDR1 SGHTS, CDR2 YDEGEE. V was clipped by 2 bases and J by 0 bases, with 12 bases between them. This CDR3 has 15 residues. The CDR3 protein is CASSFRSVSSYEQYF. CDR3 DNA sequence: TGTGCCAGCAGCTTTCGTAGCGTCAGCTCCTACGAGCAGTACTTC.

The CDR3 DNA is TGTGCCAGCAGCTTGGCAGCGAACACCGGGGAGCTGTTTTTT. It encodes CASSLAANTGELFF. The V call is TRBV7-9, the J call TRBJ2-2; no clear D. This CDR3 comprises 14 residues. V gave up 3 bases and J gave up 0 bases, with 5 bases separating them. Germline CDR1 is SEHNR and CDR2 is FQNEAQ (reference sequence). Full variable domain (missing parts from reference TRBV7-9 and TRBJ2-2): DTGVSQNPRHKITKRGQNVTFRCDPISEHNRLYWYRQTLGQGPEFLTYFQNEAQLEKSRLLSDRFSAERPKGSFSTLEIQRTEQGDSAMYLCASSLAANTGELFFGEGSRLTVL.

The chain combines TRBV21-1 with TRBJ2-7; TRBD2 reflects the table's D call only, with no check against the DNA. TRBV21-1 is a documented pseudogene. The CDR3 has 23 residues. CDR3 protein: CASSKGRGRGILVPSSRSYEQYF. The CDR3 nucleotides read TGTGCCAGCAGCAAAGGGCGGGGTCGGGGGATACTAGTCCCCTCGTCAAGGTCCTACGAGCAGTACTTC.